The 22 T cell receptor beta chains below all came from one sample that was sequenced in a study of blood T cell repertoires in COVID-19. Generated by immunoSEQ multiplex PCR, the TCRdb table keeps only in-frame clones and is missing some. The sample records some 65,000 clones, about 91% being singletons. Material: peripheral blood. The receptors originated from a woman older than 75 with active COVID-19.

The chain is built from TRBV28 and TRBJ2-5; 10 bases match TRBD2. Germline CDR1 reads MDHEN; CDR2 reads SYDVKM. Trimming cost V 8 bases and J 5 bases; bases outside gene matches: 8. The CDR3 extends over 14 amino acids. The CDR3 is CASQERGGHETQYF. As DNA, the CDR3 is TGTGCCAGCCAGGAGCGGGGGGGGCATGAGACCCAGTACTTC.

This sequence joins TRBV28 and TRBJ2-1; 9 bases agree with TRBD1. Germline CDR1 reads MDHEN; CDR2 reads SYDVKM. Germline trimming cut 3 bases from V and 9 bases from J; bases unmatched to any gene: 9. The length of the CDR3 is 15 residues. The chain's CDR3 is CASSFGGTGFPEQFF. Written as DNA, the CDR3 is TGTGCCAGCAGTTTCGGGGGGACAGGGTTCCCTGAGCAGTTCTTC.

The genes are TRBV27 and TRBJ2-5; D perhaps matches TRBD2 (6 bases). CDR3 size: 15 residues. Germline CDR1 MNHEY, CDR2 SMNVEV (reference sequence). Trimming removed 3 bases at V and 4 bases at J, with 15 bases between. CDR3: CASSFRRGEAETQYF. Written as DNA, the CDR3 is TGTGCCAGCAGTTTTCGGCGTGGGGAGGCAGAGACCCAGTACTTC.

This sequence joins TRBV2 and TRBJ1-1; TRBD1 agrees at 7 bases. The J segment lost 7 bases and the V segment lost 5 bases, leaving 4 bases of the junction unmatched. The CDR3 totals 12 residues. Per germline, CDR1 SNHLY and CDR2 FYNNEI. The CDR3 loop is CASSLRDSEAFF. In DNA form, the CDR3 reads TGTGCCAGCAGTCTCCGGGACAGTGAAGCTTTCTTT.

This clone was counted a few times. The chain couples TRBV6-5 to TRBJ2-2; possible D gene TRBD1, 6 bases. Germline CDR1 is MNHEY and CDR2 is SVGAGI. The CDR3 sequence is 13 residues long. Trimming took 6 bases from V and 2 from J, leaving 7 bases between them. The CDR3 sequence is CASRQGNTGELFF. The CDR3 nucleotides are TGTGCCAGCAGACAGGGCAACACCGGGGAGCTGTTTTTT.

This clone has just a few counts. V gene TRBV28 combines with J gene TRBJ2-5; D not certain. The CDR3 has 12 amino acids. V was pared by 3 bases and J by 9 bases, with 11 bases between. Germline V CDR1 and CDR2: MDHEN, SYDVKM. For the CDR3, the DNA is TGTGCCAGCAGTTTTCGGAGTGAGGCCCAGTACTTC. Amino acids: CASSFRSEAQYF.

The table lists this clone with a count of one. The chain recombines TRBV19 with TRBJ2-7, with D perhaps matching TRBD2 (6 bases). Germline V gives CDR1 LNHDA, CDR2 SQIVND (reference sequence). The CDR3 runs to 18 residues. The V end was cut by 1 base, the J end by 0 bases, with 19 bases between. CDR3 sequence reads: CASSIGPHGRGSSYEQYF. The DNA for the CDR3 is TGTGCCAGTAGTATAGGGCCCCACGGTCGGGGGAGCTCCTACGAGCAGTACTTC. Supplemented by reference TRBV19 and TRBJ2-7, the full variable domain reads DGGITQSPKYLFRKEGQNVTLSCEQNLNHDAMYWYRQDPGQGLRLIYYSQIVNDFQKGDIAEGYSVSREKKESFPLTVTSAQKNPTAFYLCASSIGPHGRGSSYEQYFGPGTRLTVT.

This clone was seen a single time. The chain couples TRBV6-6 to TRBJ2-7, with D perhaps TRBD1 (6 bases). The V gene's germline CDR1 is MNHNY and CDR2 SVGAGI (reference sequence). V was pared by 2 bases and J by 6 bases, with 17 bases between. CDR3 length: 15 amino acids. In DNA form, the CDR3 reads TGTGCCAGCAGTTACCAACAGGGCCCCAGCGCCGAGCAGTACTTC. As protein: CASSYQQGPSAEQYF.

V and J are TRBV5-1 and TRBJ1-3; tentative D call: TRBD1 (6 bases). V lost 0 bases, J lost 1 base, and 11 bases lay in between. This CDR3 comprises 16 residues. The germline V gene encodes CDR1 SGHRS and CDR2 YFSETQ. CDR3 nucleotide sequence: TGCGCCAGCAGCTTGGATGTGACAGGATCTGGAAACACCATATATTTT. Translated: CASSLDVTGSGNTIYF.

The CDR3, as DNA: TGTGCCACCCCAATGGATCAGGTACAGACTAGCGGGGGAGTAGTACCTTACGAGCAGTACTTC. Protein sequence: CATPMDQVQTSGGVVPYEQYF. The V and J genes are TRBV19 and TRBJ2-7; TRBD2 matches 12 bases. Losses at the gene ends were 10 bases for V and 4 bases for J; bases not matched to a gene: 29. Germline V gene sequence: CDR1 LNHDA, CDR2 SQIVND (reference sequence). The CDR3 runs 21 residues. The variable domain in full, with the rest retrieved from reference TRBV19 and TRBJ2-7, is DGGITQSPKYLFRKEGQNVTLSCEQNLNHDAMYWYRQDPGQGLRLIYYSQIVNDFQKGDIAEGYSVSREKKESFPLTVTSAQKNPTAFYLCATPMDQVQTSGGVVPYEQYFGPGTRLTVT.

This chain uses TRBV2 with TRBJ2-7; 8 bases agree with TRBD2. CDR3 length: 13 residues. V lost 5 bases to trimming and J lost 6 bases; unmatched junction nucleotides: 6. CDR1 is SNHLY, CDR2 FYNNEI, per germline. CDR3 DNA: TGTGCCAGCAGTTTCCTACGGGAGGGCGAGCAGTACTTC. It encodes CASSFLREGEQYF.

This clone was found a few times. The J gene is TRBJ2-3, the V gene TRBV18; D is possibly TRBD2 (5 bases). The V gene's germline CDR1 is KGHSH and CDR2 LQKENI. Trimming stripped 2 bases from V and 4 bases from J, with 7 bases between. This CDR3 comprises 13 residues. CDR3 nucleotide sequence: TGTGCCAGCTCACCATCGGGGTCAGATACGCAGTATTTT. Protein: CASSPSGSDTQYF.

The gene calls are TRBV5-1 and TRBJ2-3; possibly TRBD1 for D (6 bases). V lost 4 bases, J lost 0 bases, and 12 bases lay in between. The CDR3 runs to 15 residues. From germline, CDR1 is SGHRS and CDR2 YFSETQ. CDR3 in DNA: TGCGCCAGCAGCCCTACAGGGCTCAGCACAGATACGCAGTATTTT. Translation: CASSPTGLSTDTQYF.

V usage is TRBV6-5 and J usage is TRBJ2-1; D is perhaps TRBD2 (5 bases). The CDR3 sequence is 12 residues long. Deletions cut 6 bases from V and 7 bases from J, with 10 bases between. Germline assignment: CDR1 MNHEY and CDR2 SVGAGI. This chain's CDR3 is CASRGGPNEQFF. CDR3 coding DNA: TGTGCCAGCAGGGGCGGGCCAAATGAGCAGTTCTTC.

V usage is TRBV7-2 and J usage is TRBJ2-3; 11 bases map to TRBD2. Germline trimming cut 3 bases from V and 5 bases from J; bases unmatched to any gene: 1. The CDR3 extends over 14 amino acids. CDR1 is SGHTA, CDR2 FQGNSA, per germline. CDR3 DNA sequence: TGTGCCAGCAGCTTTAGCGGGGGGGAAGATACGCAGTATTTT. Its protein is CASSFSGGEDTQYF.

The genes are TRBV4-2 and TRBJ2-1, with 8 nucleotides matching TRBD2. CDR3 length: 17 residues. The V segment lost 4 bases and the J segment 0 bases; nucleotides outside the gene matches: 8. The germline V gene has CDR1 LGHNA and CDR2 YNFKEQ. CDR3 loop: CASSLQTGTSSYNEQFF. CDR3 sequence (DNA): TGTGCCAGCAGCCTACAGACCGGGACTAGCTCCTACAATGAGCAGTTCTTC.

The chain employs TRBV6-6 and TRBJ2-7; 11 bases fit TRBD2. This CDR3 has 16 amino acids. J gave up 4 bases and V 7 bases, and 12 bases lay outside the gene matches. Germline V gene sequence: CDR1 MNHNY, CDR2 SVGAGI (reference sequence). CDR3 coding DNA: TGTGCCAGCACAGATTTAGCGGGGGGGTGGGATTACGAGCAGTACTTC. Its protein product is CASTDLAGGWDYEQYF.

The V call is TRBV6-6, the J call TRBJ2-1, with 8 bases that match TRBD2. This CDR3 has 12 residues. Germline loops: CDR1 MNHNY, CDR2 SVGAGI (reference sequence). Losses at the gene ends were 5 bases for V and 9 bases for J; bases not matched to a gene: 3. CDR3 in amino acids: CASSPGGAEQFF. The CDR3 DNA sequence: TGTGCCAGCAGTCCCGGGGGGGCTGAGCAGTTCTTC.

This clone was observed once. J is TRBJ2-3 and V is TRBV7-2; D might be TRBD2 (6 bases). Germline loops: CDR1 SGHTA, CDR2 FQGNSA. V dropped 0 bases and J dropped 1 base, with 17 bases sitting between them. This CDR3 region has 18 residues. CDR3 region: CASSLAPGVWGGTDTQYF. The CDR3 DNA follows: TGTGCCAGCAGCTTAGCTCCGGGGGTTTGGGGAGGCACAGATACGCAGTATTTT.

The genes are TRBV11-3 and TRBJ2-1, with a possible D match to TRBD2 (7 bases). V was pared by 5 bases and J by 7 bases, with 21 bases between. The CDR3 is 16 amino acids. CDR1 SGHNT and CDR2 YENEEA come from the germline V gene. CDR3 coding DNA: TGTGCCAGCAGCCCGGGGGGTTGGGGGGCCTTAAATGAGCAGTTCTTC. It specifies CASSPGGWGALNEQFF.

The rearrangement uses TRBV7-8 and TRBJ2-2, with TRBD2 as a possible D gene (6 bases). CDR1 is SGHVS, CDR2 FQNEAQ, per germline. V shed 8 bases and J shed 4 bases, with 17 bases lying between them. This CDR3 is built from 15 residues. The CDR3 DNA reads as TGTGCCAGCCTCCGGCGGGGAAGTTCCACCGGGGAGCTGTTTTTT. It specifies CASLRRGSSTGELFF.

The chain is built from TRBV3-1 (or the pseudogene TRBV3-2) and TRBJ1-4; the match to TRBD1 covers 7 bases. The germline V gene has CDR1 LGHDT and CDR2 YNNKEL (reference sequence). V dropped 3 bases and J dropped 4; count of bases not matched to a gene: 2. CDR3 size: 14 residues. The CDR3 reads CASSQAGGNEKLFF. DNA of the CDR3: TGTGCCAGCAGCCAGGCAGGGGGTAATGAAAAACTGTTTTTT.